This is a list of T cell receptor beta chains from one sample in a study of regulatory T cells in long-lasting Graves disease. TCRdb reprocessed the multiplex PCR reads via MiXCR and lists one record per CDR3 protein. The table lists nearly 350,000 distinct CDR3 sequences, 15% to 20% of them singletons. The source material was peripheral blood mononuclear cells (PBMCs), sampled when the disease was refractory, from a patient treated with antithyroid drugs. These receptors originate from a female donor with Graves disease. Each CDR3 is given with its conserved first and last residue. D genes are given only for firm matches. Not all rows give a size; the values are once, few, many and, for expanded clones, a class.

>TRBJ1-1|TRBV5-5|few|TRBD1
CASSNKDRKKGDTEAFF
TGTGCCAGCAGCAATAAGGACAGGAAGAAAGGGGACACTGAAGCTTTCTTT
>TRBJ1-5|TRBV19|-|TRBD1
CASRRTGVSNQPQHF
TGTGCCAGTAGGCGGACAGGGGTAAGCAATCAGCCCCAGCATTTT
>TRBJ2-5|TRBV2|many|TRBD1
CASIGTGGAAKTQYF
TGTGCCAGCATCGGGACAGGGGGCGCGGCGAAGACCCAGTACTTC
>TRBJ2-7|TRBV13|-|-
CASSPAGHSYEQYF
TGTGCCAGCAGCCCTGCGGGACACAGTTACGAGCAGTACTTC
>TRBJ1-5|TRBV5-6|few|-
CASSFARQPQHF
TGTGCCAGCAGCTTCGCCCGGCAGCCCCAGCATTTT
>TRBJ2-7|TRBV6-2/TRBV6-3|many|-
CASSSSDLASSSYEQYF
TGTGCCAGCAGTTCCTCTGATCTAGCGAGCAGCTCCTACGAGCAGTACTTC
>TRBJ1-2|TRBV6-2/TRBV6-3|many|-
CASSYRGGYGYTF
TGTGCCAGCAGTTACCGGGGAGGTTATGGCTACACCTTC
>TRBJ2-7|TRBV28|few|TRBD1
CASIWGPGTGAGEQYF
TGTGCCAGCATCTGGGGGCCCGGGACAGGAGCAGGCGAGCAGTACTTC
>TRBJ2-1|TRBV12-3/TRBV12-4|-|TRBD1
CASSLDRGSYNEQFF
TGTGCCAGCAGTTTAGACAGGGGTTCCTACAATGAGCAGTTCTTC
>TRBJ2-3|TRBV6-2/TRBV6-3|-|-
CASSWGLPSTDTQYF
TGTGCCAGCAGTTGGGGGCTCCCGAGCACAGATACGCAGTATTTT
>TRBJ1-6|TRBV6-1|-|-
CASSGEGWESPLHF
TGTGCCAGCTCAGGGGAGGGGTGGGAATCACCCCTCCACTTT
>TRBJ1-2|TRBV6-1|many|-
CASRRREPGGYTF
TGTGCCAGCAGGCGCCGGGAACCGGGGGGCTACACCTTC
>TRBJ1-6|TRBV18|-|TRBD1
CASSPGQGAYSPLHF
TGTGCCAGCTCTCCAGGACAGGGGGCTTATTCACCCCTCCACTTT
>TRBJ2-3|TRBV5-6|-|TRBD2
CASSLVGGDTQYF
TGTGCCAGCAGCTTGGTGGGGGGGGATACGCAGTATTTT
>TRBJ2-7|TRBV2|many|-
CASSRADFYEQYF
TGTGCCAGCAGCCGAGCCGACTTCTACGAGCAGTACTTC
>TRBJ2-1|TRBV11-2|few|-
CASTWEGAYNEQFF
TGTGCCAGCACCTGGGAGGGGGCCTACAATGAGCAGTTCTTC
>TRBJ2-7|TRBV6-1|many|-
CARRQVPGAYEQYF
TGTGCCAGGAGACAGGTCCCGGGGGCCTACGAGCAGTACTTC
>TRBJ1-4|TRBV6-2/TRBV6-3|many|-
CASSESGLGGTTNEKLFF
TGTGCCAGCAGTGAATCTGGACTGGGGGGGACAACTAATGAAAAACTGTTTTTT
>TRBJ2-1|TRBV5-1|once|TRBD1
CASSGGQGALNEQFF
TGCGCCAGCAGCGGGGGACAGGGGGCGCTTAATGAGCAGTTCTTC
>TRBJ2-7|TRBV20-1|-|TRBD1
CSAREGTAVSEQYF
TGCAGTGCAAGAGAAGGGACAGCGGTCTCCGAGCAGTACTTC
>TRBJ2-7|TRBV18|many|TRBD2
CASSPPSSAGPYEQYF
TGTGCCAGCTCACCACCCTCGTCAGCGGGACCCTACGAGCAGTACTTC
>TRBJ1-2|TRBV12-3/TRBV12-4|many|-
CACIRPARTSNYGYTF
TGTGCCTGCATCCGGCCGGCCCGCACCTCTAACTATGGCTACACCTTC
>TRBJ2-7|TRBV25-1|few|TRBD2
CASSARGGVYEQYF
TGTGCCAGCAGTGCTCGGGGGGGAGTCTACGAGCAGTACTTC
>TRBJ1-4|TRBV7-9|-|-
CASSLAEGLGEKLFF
TGTGCCAGCAGCTTAGCGGAGGGCTTGGGGGAAAAACTGTTTTTT
>TRBJ1-2|TRBV28|few|TRBD1
CASSSGQGASGGYTF
TGTGCCAGCTCCTCGGGACAGGGGGCTTCGGGCGGCTACACCTTC
>TRBJ2-1|TRBV3-1|-|-
CASSLSSYNEQFF
TGTGCCAGCAGCCTTAGCTCCTACAATGAGCAGTTCTTC
>TRBJ2-3|TRBV12-3/TRBV12-4|once|-
CASSLQSSTDTQYF
TGTGCCAGCAGTTTGCAATCCAGCACAGATACGCAGTATTTT
>TRBJ1-1|TRBV6-1|many|-
CASSQSNGYTEAFF
TGTGCCAGCAGCCAAAGCAACGGTTACACTGAAGCTTTCTTT
>TRBJ1-4|TRBV30|many|-
CAWSYSLSSEKLFF
TGTGCCTGGAGTTACAGCCTTTCTTCTGAAAAACTGTTTTTT
>TRBJ1-1|TRBV2|-|-
CARTGDMNTEAFF
TGTGCCAGAACCGGGGACATGAACACTGAAGCTTTCTTT
>TRBJ2-3|TRBV7-3|few|-
CASSLGPRWDTQYF
TGTGCCAGCAGCTTAGGACCGCGATGGGATACGCAGTATTTT
>TRBJ1-2|TRBV29-1|-|TRBD1
CSVEATGTNYGYTF
TGCAGCGTTGAGGCGACAGGGACCAACTATGGCTACACCTTC
>TRBJ2-3|TRBV5-1|-|-
CASTIYAPDADTQYF
TGCGCCAGCACCATCTATGCCCCGGACGCAGATACGCAGTATTTT
>TRBJ2-7|TRBV3-1|many|TRBD1
CASSQDKEKGTGASF
TGTGCCAGCAGCCAAGATAAGGAAAAGGGGACAGGGGCATCGTTC
>TRBJ2-1|TRBV29-1|-|TRBD1
CSAKGQGFRGSSYNEQFF
TGCAGCGCCAAGGGACAGGGGTTTAGAGGGTCTTCCTACAATGAGCAGTTCTTC
>TRBJ1-1|TRBV6-5|many|-
CASSYFTGRDTEAFF
TGTGCCAGCAGTTACTTCACCGGTAGGGACACTGAAGCTTTCTTT
>TRBJ2-3|TRBV12-3/TRBV12-4|-|TRBD2
CASSLRLAGASTDTQYF
TGTGCCAGCAGTTTGAGACTAGCGGGAGCTAGCACAGATACGCAGTATTTT
>TRBJ2-2|TRBV6-1|many|TRBD2
CASSKGLAGGNTGELFF
TGTGCCAGCAGTAAGGGACTAGCGGGAGGCAACACCGGGGAGCTGTTTTTT
>TRBJ1-2|TRBV30|-|-
CAWSVGGAGYTF
TGTGCCTGGAGTGTAGGGGGGGCCGGCTACACCTTC
>TRBJ1-3|TRBV10-3|-|-
CAIRGLKSDTIYF
TGTGCCATCAGGGGACTCAAATCGGACACCATATATTTT
>TRBJ2-7|TRBV20-1|few|-
CSAPDPKDYEQYF
TGCAGTGCCCCTGATCCAAAGGACTACGAGCAGTACTTC
>TRBJ1-1|TRBV9|few|-
CASSERDYSEAFF
TGTGCCAGCAGCGAGAGGGATTACTCTGAAGCTTTCTTT
>TRBJ1-4|TRBV12-5|many|-
CASGLTTATNEKLFF
TGTGCTAGTGGTTTAACCACAGCAACTAATGAAAAACTGTTTTTT
>TRBJ2-1|TRBV2|-|-
CASSGPSVGVNYNEQFF
TGTGCCAGCAGTGGACCCTCTGTCGGGGTGAACTACAATGAGCAGTTCTTC
>TRBJ1-2|TRBV4-1|-|TRBD1
CASSQRTGKGDGYTF
TGCGCCAGCAGCCAAAGGACAGGGAAGGGCGATGGCTACACCTTC
>TRBJ1-5|TRBV28|many|TRBD1
CASSPTGVSNQPQHF
TGTGCCAGCAGTCCGACAGGGGTTAGCAATCAGCCCCAGCATTTT
>TRBJ1-1|TRBV3-1|many|TRBD1
CASSHRDRGRGTEAFF
TGTGCCAGCAGCCACCGGGACAGGGGCCGCGGCACTGAAGCTTTCTTT
>TRBJ2-1|TRBV19|-|TRBD2
CASSIDGTSGGGQFF
TGTGCCAGTAGTATAGATGGGACTAGCGGGGGAGGGCAGTTCTTC
>TRBJ1-2|TRBV12-3/TRBV12-4|many|-
CASSRRSVYTF
TGTGCCAGCAGCCGACGGAGTGTCTACACCTTC
>TRBJ1-4|TRBV2|many|-
CASRRGEKLFF
TGTGCCAGCAGGAGAGGTGAAAAACTGTTTTTT
>TRBJ1-4|TRBV4-1|few|TRBD1
CASSFAFSIATGIEKLFF
TGCGCCAGCAGTTTCGCATTCTCTATCGCGACAGGGATCGAAAAACTGTTTTTT
>TRBJ1-6|TRBV10-3|many|-
CAISESRRSSYNSPLHF
TGTGCCATCAGTGAGTCAAGGAGGAGCTCCTATAATTCACCCCTCCACTTT
>TRBJ1-5|TRBV19|many|-
CASSIRSGGGNQPQHF
TGTGCCAGTAGTATACGTTCGGGGGGAGGAAATCAGCCCCAGCATTTT